The TCR beta chain under discussion was sequenced for a study of blood T cell repertoires in COVID-19. The method was immunoSEQ multiplex PCR; TCRdb's version includes in-frame clones alone and lacks a portion of them. The repertoire holds about 480,000 clones, with approximately 88% as singletons. This clone has only one observation. J was trimmed by 11 bases and V by 5 bases; bases with no gene match: 11. Per the germline V gene, CDR1 is MNHEY and CDR2 is SMNVEV (reference sequence). This CDR3 has 14 residues. This chain joins TRBV27 and TRBJ2-1; 8 positions agree with TRBD1. The TCR sequence derives from a woman in her forties who had recovered from COVID-19. Sequencing was performed on PBMCs or T cells enriched from blood (not recorded which). The CDR3 DNA follows: TGTGCCAGCAGTAACGGACAGGGACCCTACCAGCAGTTCTTC. Translation: CASSNGQGPYQQFF.